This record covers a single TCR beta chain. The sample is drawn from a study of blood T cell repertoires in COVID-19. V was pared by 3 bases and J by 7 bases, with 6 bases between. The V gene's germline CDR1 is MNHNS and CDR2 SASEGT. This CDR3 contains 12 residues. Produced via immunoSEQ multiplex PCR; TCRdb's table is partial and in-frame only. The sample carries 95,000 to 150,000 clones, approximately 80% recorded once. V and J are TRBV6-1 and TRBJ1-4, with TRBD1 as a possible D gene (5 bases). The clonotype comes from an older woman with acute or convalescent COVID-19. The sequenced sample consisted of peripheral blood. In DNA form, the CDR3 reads TGTGCCAGCAGTGATCAGGGTGAAAAACTGTTTTTT. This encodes CASSDQGEKLFF.